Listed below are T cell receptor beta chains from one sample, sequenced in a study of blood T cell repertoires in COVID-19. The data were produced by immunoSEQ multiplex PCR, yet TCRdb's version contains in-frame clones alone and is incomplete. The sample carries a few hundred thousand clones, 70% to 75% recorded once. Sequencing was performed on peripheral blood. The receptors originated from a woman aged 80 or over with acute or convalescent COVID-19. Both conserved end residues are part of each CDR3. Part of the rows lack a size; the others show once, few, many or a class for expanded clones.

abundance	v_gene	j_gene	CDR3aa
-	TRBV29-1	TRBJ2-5	CSVLWKGKQETQYF
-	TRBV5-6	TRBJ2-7	CASSSASGEQYF
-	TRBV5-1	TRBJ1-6	CASSPDGFGSPLHF
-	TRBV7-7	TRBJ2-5	CASSFGVGGETQYF
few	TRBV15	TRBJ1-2	CATSSIQRDRSGYGYTF
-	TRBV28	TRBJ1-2	CASSYGQISYGYTF
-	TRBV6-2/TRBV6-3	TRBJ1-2	CASSYDSNYGYTF
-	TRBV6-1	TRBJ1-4	CASSEGGSGEKLFF
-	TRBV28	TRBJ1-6	CASSNPGAVNSPLHF
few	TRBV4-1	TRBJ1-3	CASSQGDTRTRNTIYF
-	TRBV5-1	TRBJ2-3	CASSLALSGTDTQYF
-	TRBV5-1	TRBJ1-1	CASSSGQNLMNTEAFF
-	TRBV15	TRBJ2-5	CATGSQGIQETQYF
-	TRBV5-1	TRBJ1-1	CASSYATGDTEAFF
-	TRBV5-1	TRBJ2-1	CASSLGVGTNNEQFF
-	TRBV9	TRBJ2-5	CASSVGLAGGSETQYF
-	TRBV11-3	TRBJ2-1	CASSLGRTSGIYNEQFF
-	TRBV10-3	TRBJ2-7	CAIKGQAYEQYF